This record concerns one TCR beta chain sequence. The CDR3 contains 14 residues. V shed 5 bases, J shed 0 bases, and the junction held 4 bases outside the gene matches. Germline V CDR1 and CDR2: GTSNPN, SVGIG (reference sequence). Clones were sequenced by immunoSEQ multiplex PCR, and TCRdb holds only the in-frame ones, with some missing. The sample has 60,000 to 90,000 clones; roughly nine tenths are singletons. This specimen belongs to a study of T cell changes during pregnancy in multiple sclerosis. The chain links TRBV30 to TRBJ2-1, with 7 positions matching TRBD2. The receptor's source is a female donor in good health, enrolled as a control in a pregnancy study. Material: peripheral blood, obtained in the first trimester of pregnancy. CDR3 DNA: TGTGCCTGGGCCGGCGGGAGCTCCTACAATGAGCAGTTCTTC. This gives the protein CAWAGGSSYNEQFF.